This T cell receptor (beta chain) was sequenced during a study of blood T cell repertoires in COVID-19. For the study at large: Sites across the United States, Italy and Spain contributed samples from acute and convalescent COVID-19. Sources were T cells, B-cell-depleted T cells, or PBMCs; the material itself was cDNA or gDNA.

Among Cohort 3 donors, those recovered had two negative PCRs, clearance, or symptom resolution. Original processing notes: For nucleated cells, counts were estimated from reference gene primer amplification. Sequenced by immunoSEQ multiplex PCR; TCRdb stores in-frame clones only, minus some. Clonal size and the V and J genes are those of that table, whereas D and trimming came from the DNA. This table holds some 340,000 clones, 70% to 90% found once. V lost 4 bases and J lost 8, with 14 bases in between. The CDR3 is 13 amino acids. Germline assignment: CDR1 LNHDA and CDR2 SQIVND (reference sequence). The sample taken for sequencing was PBMCs or T cells enriched from blood (not recorded which). The V and J genes are TRBV19 and TRBJ1-2; D gene ambiguous. The source is a woman aged 25 to 45 who had recovered from COVID-19. The CDR3 bases are TGTGCCAGTAGTAGCCTTTATGGGCCCGGCTACACCTTC. Translating it yields CASSSLYGPGYTF.